The following is a T cell receptor (beta chain) sequence with its context. The record originates from a study of shared clonotypes between healthy human individuals. Whole-study context: Three plates each covered CD4 naive and memory; CD8 naive two, CD8 memory one.

Those who donated, Caucasian adults without exception, all lived in Nashville, Tennessee. Germline V CDR1 and CDR2: SGHTA, FQGTGA. V dropped 2 bases and J dropped 3; count of bases not matched to a gene: 5. This CDR3 contains 16 residues. Roughly 30,000 T cell genomes (around 200 ng DNA) went into each sorted-subset replicate. TCRdb's table, derived via immunoSEQ multiplex PCR, lists solely in-frame clones and lacks some. The sample comprises 1.4 million or so clones, 97% to 99% of which are singletons, and 0.3% to 0.45% rests with the top ten. The sequence was collected from a man aged 25-40 years in good health. The J gene is TRBJ2-5, the V gene TRBV7-3; 11 bases map to TRBD2. Sequencing used naive CD4+ T cells sorted from blood. As to subset: CD45RA+ positively selected. CDR3 protein: CASSLGSGRAKETQYF. Here the CDR3 DNA reads TGTGCCAGCAGCTTAGGTAGCGGGAGGGCCAAAGAGACCCAGTACTTC.